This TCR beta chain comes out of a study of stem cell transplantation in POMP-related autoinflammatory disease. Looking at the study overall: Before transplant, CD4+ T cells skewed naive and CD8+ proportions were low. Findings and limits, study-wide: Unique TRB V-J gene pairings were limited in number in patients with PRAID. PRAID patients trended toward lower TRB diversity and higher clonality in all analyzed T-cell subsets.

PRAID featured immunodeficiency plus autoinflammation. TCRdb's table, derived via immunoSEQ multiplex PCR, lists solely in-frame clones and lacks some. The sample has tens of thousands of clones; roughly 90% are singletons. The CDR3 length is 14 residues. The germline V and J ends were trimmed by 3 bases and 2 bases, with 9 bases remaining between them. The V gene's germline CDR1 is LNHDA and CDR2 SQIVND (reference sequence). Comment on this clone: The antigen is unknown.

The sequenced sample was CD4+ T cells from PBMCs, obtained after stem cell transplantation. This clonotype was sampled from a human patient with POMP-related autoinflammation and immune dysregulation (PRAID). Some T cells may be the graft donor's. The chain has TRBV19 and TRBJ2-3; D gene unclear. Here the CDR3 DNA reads TGTGCCAGTAGTATTAGTCGATTCACAGATACGCAGTATTTT. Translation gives CASSISRFTDTQYF.